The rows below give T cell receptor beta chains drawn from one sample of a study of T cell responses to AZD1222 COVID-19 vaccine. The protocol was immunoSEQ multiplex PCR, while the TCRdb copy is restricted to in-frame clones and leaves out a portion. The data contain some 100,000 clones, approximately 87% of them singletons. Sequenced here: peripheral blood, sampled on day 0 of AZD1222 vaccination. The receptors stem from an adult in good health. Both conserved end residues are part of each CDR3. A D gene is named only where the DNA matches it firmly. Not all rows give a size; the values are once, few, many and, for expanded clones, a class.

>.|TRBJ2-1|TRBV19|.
CASSMEGLVYEQFF
TGTGCCAGTAGTATGGAGGGGTTAGTTTATGAGCAGTTCTTC
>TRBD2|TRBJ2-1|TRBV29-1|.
CSVWTSGQFF
TGCAGCGTATGGACTAGCGGGCAGTTCTTC
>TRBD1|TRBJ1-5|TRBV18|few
CASSPDRGGNQPQHF
TGTGCCAGCTCACCGGACAGGGGTGGCAATCAGCCCCAGCATTTT
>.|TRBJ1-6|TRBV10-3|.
CAISPEPGSPLHF
TGTGCCATCAGCCCTGAACCCGGATCACCCCTCCACTTT
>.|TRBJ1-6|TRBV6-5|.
CASSYPGLDSPLHF
TGTGCCAGCAGTTACCCTGGATTGGATTCACCCCTCCACTTT
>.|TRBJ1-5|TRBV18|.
CASSHGGNQPQHF
TGTGCCAGCTCCCACGGGGGAAATCAGCCCCAGCATTTT
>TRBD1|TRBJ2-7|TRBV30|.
CAWSKGQFSSYEQYF
TGTGCCTGGAGTAAGGGACAGTTTTCTTCCTACGAGCAGTACTTC
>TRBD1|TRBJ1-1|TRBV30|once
CAWKTWDRGRLTTEAFF
TGTGCCTGGAAGACGTGGGACAGGGGCCGCCTGACCACTGAAGCTTTCTTT
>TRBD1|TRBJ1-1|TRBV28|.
CASSLGGQGNTEAFF
TGTGCCAGCAGTTTGGGTGGACAGGGGAACACTGAAGCTTTCTTT
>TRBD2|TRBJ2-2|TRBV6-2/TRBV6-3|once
CASSYFGRRERAGELFF
TGTGCCAGCAGTTACTTTGGAAGGCGGGAGAGGGCCGGGGAGCTGTTTTTT
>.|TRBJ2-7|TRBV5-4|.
CASSLNGNSYEQYF
TGTGCCAGCAGCTTGAACGGCAACTCCTACGAGCAGTACTTC
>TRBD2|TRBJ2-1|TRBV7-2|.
CASSQWPSGRVAEQFF
TGTGCCAGCAGCCAATGGCCTAGCGGGAGGGTGGCGGAGCAGTTCTTC
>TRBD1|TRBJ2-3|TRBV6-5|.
CASPDRGLRADTQYF
TGTGCCAGCCCCGACAGGGGGCTTCGAGCAGATACGCAGTATTTT
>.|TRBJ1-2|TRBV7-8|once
CASSLLAGALGYTF
TGTGCCAGCAGCTTATTGGCCGGGGCCCTAGGCTACACCTTC
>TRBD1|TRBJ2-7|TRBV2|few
CASGERDRGREQYF
TGTGCCAGCGGCGAAAGGGACAGGGGGCGAGAGCAGTACTTC
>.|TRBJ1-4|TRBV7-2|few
CASSPGPTNEKLFF
TGTGCCAGCAGCCCGGGACCAACTAATGAAAAACTGTTTTTT
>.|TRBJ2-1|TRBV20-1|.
CSASRRGLEQFF
TGCAGTGCTAGTAGACGAGGTCTCGAGCAGTTCTTC
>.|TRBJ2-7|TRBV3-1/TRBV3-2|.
CASSQESGRSYEQYF
TGTGCCAGCAGCCAAGAATCGGGGAGGTCCTACGAGCAGTACTTC
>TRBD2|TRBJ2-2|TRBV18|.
CASSPQRLAGDGELFF
TGTGCCAGCTCACCACAAAGACTAGCGGGAGACGGGGAGCTGTTTTTT
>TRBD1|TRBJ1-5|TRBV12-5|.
CASYTGEHQPQHF
TGTGCTAGTTATACAGGGGAGCATCAGCCCCAGCATTTT
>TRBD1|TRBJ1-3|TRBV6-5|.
CASKITGGTGNTIYF
TGTGCCAGCAAAATAACAGGGGGCACTGGAAACACCATATATTTT
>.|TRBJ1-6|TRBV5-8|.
CASSFVQGPYNSPLHF
TGTGCCAGCAGCTTCGTTCAGGGCCCCTATAATTCACCCCTCCACTTT
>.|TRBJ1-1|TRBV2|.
CASHSDRNTEAFF
TGTGCCAGCCATAGTGACAGGAACACTGAAGCTTTCTTT
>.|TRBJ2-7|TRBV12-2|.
CAPRGQRGPPYEQYF
TGTGCACCACGAGGGCAACGGGGGCCCCCCTACGAGCAGTACTTC
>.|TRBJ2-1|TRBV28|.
CASSSSGRINEQFF
TGTGCCAGCAGTTCCTCGGGGCGTATCAATGAGCAGTTCTTC
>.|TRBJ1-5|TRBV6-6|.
CASSYRGSNQPQHF
TGTGCCAGCAGTTACAGAGGGAGCAATCAGCCCCAGCATTTT
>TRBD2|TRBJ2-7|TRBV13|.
CASRPTGTIGPGEQYF
TGTGCCAGCAGGCCCACCGGGACTATAGGCCCTGGTGAGCAGTACTTC
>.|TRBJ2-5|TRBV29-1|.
CSVEGQGRETQYF
TGCAGCGTTGAAGGGCAGGGACGAGAGACCCAGTACTTC
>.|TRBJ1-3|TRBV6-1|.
CASREAGNTIYF
TGTGCCAGCCGTGAAGCTGGAAACACCATATATTTT
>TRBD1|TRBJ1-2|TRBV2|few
CASSVTGAEGYTF
TGTGCCAGCAGTGTTACAGGGGCGGAGGGCTACACCTTC
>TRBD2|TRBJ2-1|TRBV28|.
CASSRLREGLSNEQFF
TGTGCCAGCAGCAGATTACGGGAGGGCCTATCAAATGAGCAGTTCTTC
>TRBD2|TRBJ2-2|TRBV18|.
CASSPLGLAGANTGELFF
TGTGCCAGCTCACCCCTTGGACTAGCGGGAGCAAACACCGGGGAGCTGTTTTTT
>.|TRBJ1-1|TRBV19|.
CASSIRKGLGTEAFF
TGTGCCAGTAGTATAAGGAAGGGTTTAGGCACTGAAGCTTTCTTT
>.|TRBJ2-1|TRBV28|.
CASTPDGVIYNEQFF
TGTGCCAGCACCCCGGACGGCGTCATTTACAATGAGCAGTTCTTC
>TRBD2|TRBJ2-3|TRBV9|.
CASSVGTSGSHTQYF
TGTGCCAGCAGCGTCGGGACTAGCGGGAGCCATACGCAGTATTTT
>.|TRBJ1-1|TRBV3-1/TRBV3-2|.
CASSLKSRPSNTEAFF
TGTGCCAGCAGCCTAAAAAGCCGACCTTCGAACACTGAAGCTTTCTTT
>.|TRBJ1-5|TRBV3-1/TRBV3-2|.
CASSPVHNQPQHF
TGTGCCAGCAGTCCGGTTCACAATCAGCCCCAGCATTTT
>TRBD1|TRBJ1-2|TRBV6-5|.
CASRYRQGTYGYTF
TGTGCCAGCAGATACCGACAGGGGACTTATGGCTACACCTTC
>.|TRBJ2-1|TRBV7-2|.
CASREGISNEQFF
TGTGCCAGCAGGGAAGGGATCTCCAATGAGCAGTTCTTC
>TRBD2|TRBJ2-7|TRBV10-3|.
CAISGGVNYYEQYF
TGTGCCATCTCGGGGGGGGTCAACTACTACGAGCAGTACTTC
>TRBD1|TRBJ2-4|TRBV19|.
CASSISRERDRGEQPVAKNIQYF
TGTGCCAGTAGTATATCCCGGGAGAGAGACAGGGGCGAACAACCTGTAGCCAAAAACATTCAGTACTTC
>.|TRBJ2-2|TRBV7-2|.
CASSLVGGTGELFF
TGTGCCAGCAGCTTGGTGGGGGGCACCGGGGAGCTGTTTTTT
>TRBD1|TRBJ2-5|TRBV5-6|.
CASRRQGTIPTQYF
TGTGCCAGCCGGCGACAGGGAACTATACCGACCCAGTACTTC
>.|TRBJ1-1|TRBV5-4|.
CASSPPDKNTEAFF
TGTGCCAGCAGCCCACCGGACAAGAACACTGAAGCTTTCTTT
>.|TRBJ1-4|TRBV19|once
CASNTGNNEKLFF
TGTGCCAGTAACACAGGAAATAATGAAAAACTGTTTTTT
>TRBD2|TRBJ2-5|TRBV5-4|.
CASSPTLAGYETQYF
TGTGCCAGCAGCCCCACCCTAGCGGGATATGAGACCCAGTACTTC
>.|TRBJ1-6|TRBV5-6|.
CASSRRDTNSPLHF
TGTGCCAGCAGCCGCCGGGACACGAATTCACCCCTCCACTTT
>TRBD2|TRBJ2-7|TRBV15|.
CATSRGGGLDSYEQYF
TGTGCCACCAGCAGAGGGGGCGGACTAGACTCTTACGAGCAGTACTTC
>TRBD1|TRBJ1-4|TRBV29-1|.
CSVATGSHNEKLFF
TGCAGCGTGGCGACAGGGTCTCATAATGAAAAACTGTTTTTT
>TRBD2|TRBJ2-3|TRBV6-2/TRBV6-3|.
CASSGAGGPPDTQYF
TGTGCCAGCAGCGGAGCGGGAGGGCCCCCAGATACGCAGTATTTT
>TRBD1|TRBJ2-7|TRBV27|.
CASSRQGGHYYEQYF
TGTGCCAGCAGCCGACAGGGGGGTCACTACTACGAGCAGTACTTC
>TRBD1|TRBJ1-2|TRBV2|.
CASSEETGVGGYTF
TGTGCCAGCAGTGAGGAGACAGGGGTGGGTGGCTACACCTTC
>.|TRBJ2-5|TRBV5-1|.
CASSLVVGDRGTQYF
TGCGCCAGCAGCTTGGTCGTAGGAGACAGAGGGACCCAGTACTTC